This TCR beta chain came from a study of blood T cell repertoires in COVID-19. Data came from immunoSEQ multiplex PCR; TCRdb stores just in-frame clones and leaves some out. The top ten clones hold roughly 14% of a sample with 250,000 to 350,000 clones, 75% to 90% of them seen once. The CDR3 consists of 13 residues. CDR1 and CDR2 (germline): SGDLS, YYNGEE. The V end lost 0 bases, the J end lost 6 bases, and 10 bases lay between the germline ends. The chain joins TRBV9 to TRBJ2-7; D may be TRBD2 (6 bases). Sequencing was performed on peripheral blood. This sequence was found in a woman in her seventies with COVID-19, enrolled during active disease. CDR3 bases: TGTGCCAGCAGCGTAGGGGGGGAGAGCGAGCAGTACTTC. It yields the protein CASSVGGESEQYF.